This T cell receptor (beta chain) was recovered during a study of blood T cell repertoires in COVID-19. Study-wide context: The origin of the acute and convalescent COVID-19 samples was the United States, Italy and Spain. T cells, B-cell-depleted T cells, or PBMCs provided the cDNA or gDNA that served as material.

Germline V gives CDR1 SNHLY, CDR2 FYNNEI. V lost 4 bases, J lost 2 bases, and 13 bases lay in between. The CDR3 covers 15 residues. The method was immunoSEQ multiplex PCR; TCRdb's version includes in-frame clones alone and lacks a portion of them. The sample has about 50,000 clones, roughly 87% seen once. This chain uses TRBV2 with TRBJ2-3; TRBD2 might be the D (7 bases). The sample taken for sequencing was peripheral blood. The sequence was collected from a woman aged 80 or older with acute or convalescent COVID-19. Written as DNA, the CDR3 is TGTGCCAGCAGTGGGAAGGGGGGGATCACAGATACGCAGTATTTT. It specifies CASSGKGGITDTQYF.